One sample yielded the 21 T cell receptor beta chains listed below, sequenced in a study of PD-L1 blockade in urothelial cancer. The time point is: peripheral blood 6 weeks after treatment start. Clones were read by immunoSEQ multiplex PCR, and TCRdb kept only the in-frame ones, dropping some. The table shows under 85,000 clones, with roughly 90% occurring only once. The specimen was PBMCs, collected around atezolizumab (anti-PD-L1) treatment. The receptors here all came from a woman of 80 years or more with urothelial cancer.

The chain joins TRBV6-5 to TRBJ1-5; no definite D call. The V end lost 6 bases, the J end lost 0 bases, and 12 bases lay between the germline ends. The CDR3 has 15 amino acids. Germline V CDR1 and CDR2: MNHEY, SVGAGI. The CDR3: CASSPSFGSNQPQHF. As DNA, the CDR3 is TGTGCCAGCAGCCCCAGTTTTGGTAGCAATCAGCCCCAGCATTTT.

The gene calls are TRBV19 and TRBJ2-5; 7 bases map to TRBD1. CDR3 size: 17 residues. The J segment lost 5 bases and the V segment lost 1 base, leaving 13 bases of the junction unmatched. In germline, CDR1 is LNHDA, CDR2 SQIVND (reference sequence). CDR3 region: CASSIAQGVFSRETQYF. Here the CDR3 DNA reads TGTGCCAGTAGTATAGCGCAGGGGGTATTCTCCAGGGAGACCCAGTACTTC.

The CDR3 DNA is TGCGCCAGCAGCTTGGGGGGGCAGATGGGGAATCAGCCCCAGCATTTT. Translation gives CASSLGGQMGNQPQHF. V and J are TRBV5-1 and TRBJ1-5, with a weak D call TRBD1 (6 bases). This CDR3 is built from 16 residues. CDR1 SGHRS and CDR2 YFSETQ come from the germline V gene. Trimming pared 0 bases from V and 4 bases from J, leaving 14 bases between.

CDR3 nucleotides: TGTGCCAGCAGTGAAATGGGCCCTCGGGAGACCCAGTACTTC. The encoded protein is CASSEMGPRETQYF. The chain links TRBV2 to TRBJ2-5, with D uncertain. V lost 2 bases to trimming and J lost 5 bases, with 12 bases between them. CDR1 SNHLY and CDR2 FYNNEI come from the germline V gene. This CDR3 region has 14 residues. The whole variable domain, remainder taken from reference TRBV2 and TRBJ2-5, is EPEVTQTPSHQVTQMGQEVILRCVPISNHLYFYWYRQILGQKVEFLVSFYNNEISEKSEIFDDQFSVERPDGSNFTLKIRSTKLEDSAMYFCASSEMGPRETQYFGPGTRLLVL.

This rearrangement joins TRBV19 to TRBJ1-1; D is unresolved. The length of the CDR3 is 12 residues. Germline V gives CDR1 LNHDA, CDR2 SQIVND (reference sequence). Trimming removed 3 bases from V and 4 bases from J, with 6 bases in between. This CDR3 is CASSMRSTEAFF. CDR3 bases: TGTGCCAGTAGTATGAGGTCCACTGAAGCTTTCTTT. The entire variable domain, with the rest obtained from reference TRBV19 and TRBJ1-1, is as follows: DGGITQSPKYLFRKEGQNVTLSCEQNLNHDAMYWYRQDPGQGLRLIYYSQIVNDFQKGDIAEGYSVSREKKESFPLTVTSAQKNPTAFYLCASSMRSTEAFFGQGTRLTVV.

The chain links TRBV30 to TRBJ2-5, with a tentative D call TRBD2 (5 bases). With 4 bases removed from V and 4 bases from J, the gap between germline ends came to 10 bases. This CDR3 region has 12 residues. Looked up from germline, CDR1 is GTSNPN and CDR2 is SVGIG (reference sequence). CDR3 loop: CAWTPRGETQYF. The CDR3 DNA reads as TGTGCCTGGACCCCTCGGGGAGAGACCCAGTACTTC.

This chain uses TRBV6-1 with TRBJ2-5, with D tentatively TRBD2 (6 bases). Germline V CDR1 and CDR2: MNHNS, SASEGT. CDR3 length equals 15 residues. V was cut by 4 bases and J by 2 bases, with 14 bases left in between. The CDR3: CASSGLAGTQETQYF. CDR3 bases: TGTGCCAGCAGTGGGCTAGCCGGGACTCAAGAGACCCAGTACTTC.

Turning to this clone: This sample also contains other DNA sequences that code for the same CDR3. The chain carries TRBV4-1 and TRBJ1-2; 8 bases line up with TRBD1. The CDR3 totals 18 residues. CDR1 is MGHRA and CDR2 is YSYEKL in the germline V gene. V lost 3 bases and J lost 2; bases outside the gene matches: 14. The CDR3 protein is CASSQDPPGGSGNYGYTF. The DNA of the CDR3 is TGCGCCAGCAGCCAGGATCCCCCAGGGGGCTCAGGGAACTATGGCTACACCTTC.

This clone occurred once. V is TRBV28 and J is TRBJ1-1, with D uncertain. The germline V gene has CDR1 MDHEN and CDR2 SYDVKM. V dropped 7 bases and J dropped 2 bases, with 11 bases sitting between them. CDR3 length equals 13 residues. As DNA, the CDR3 is TGTGCCAGCAATCCAACTCCTAACACTGAAGCTTTCTTT. Its protein product is CASNPTPNTEAFF.

V gene TRBV5-4 combines with J gene TRBJ2-1; no firm D call. Germline values: CDR1 SGHNT, CDR2 YYREEE (reference sequence). The CDR3 is made up of 15 amino acids. V lost 1 base and J lost 5, with 13 bases in between. As DNA, the CDR3 is TGTGCCAGCAGCTTGAAGCGAGAACACCACAATGAGCAGTTCTTC. Translated: CASSLKREHHNEQFF.

J is TRBJ1-2 and V is TRBV5-4; 11 bases align to TRBD1. Germline trimming cut 4 bases from V and 4 bases from J; bases unmatched to any gene: 6. The V gene's germline CDR1 is SGHNT and CDR2 YYREEE (reference sequence). The CDR3 runs 15 residues. The DNA for the CDR3 is TGTGCCAGCAGCATGGGACAGGGGGTGACCTATGGCTACACCTTC. This translates into CASSMGQGVTYGYTF.

This chain connects TRBV5-1 to TRBJ2-5; D may be TRBD1 (6 bases). There are 15 residues in the CDR3. The V gene lost 4 bases and the J gene lost 5 bases, with 18 bases spanning the gap. In germline, CDR1 is SGHRS, CDR2 YFSETQ. CDR3 amino acids: CASSITGPLGETQYF. For the CDR3, the DNA is TGCGCCAGCAGCATAACAGGGCCACTCGGGGAGACCCAGTACTTC.

The V and J genes are TRBV19 and TRBJ2-3; 8 bases fit TRBD1. J gave up 5 bases and V 5 bases, and 6 bases lay outside the gene matches. CDR1 and CDR2 (germline): LNHDA, SQIVND (reference sequence). The CDR3 sequence is 14 residues long. CDR3 residues: CASSVDRGIDTQYF. In DNA form, the CDR3 reads TGTGCCAGTAGTGTCGACAGGGGTATAGATACGCAGTATTTT.

The V call is TRBV30, the J call TRBJ2-1; TRBD2 matches 15 bases. This CDR3 comprises 16 residues. Looked up from germline, CDR1 is GTSNPN and CDR2 is SVGIG (reference sequence). V lost 5 bases and J lost 4; bases outside the gene matches: 6. CDR3 DNA: TGTGCCTGGGGGACTAGCGGGAGGAGTGGTTACAATGAGCAGTTCTTC. This gives the protein CAWGTSGRSGYNEQFF.

The J gene is TRBJ2-2, the V gene TRBV7-3, with a possible D match to TRBD2 (6 bases). The V and J ends lost 4 bases and 5 bases respectively, with 11 bases between them. Germline loops: CDR1 SGHTA, CDR2 FQGTGA. CDR3 length: 14 amino acids. The CDR3 sequence: CASSSGLGTGELFF. The DNA for the CDR3 is TGTGCCAGCAGCTCGGGACTCGGTACCGGGGAGCTGTTTTTT.

This clone was observed once. The chain combines TRBV6-5 with TRBJ1-1; a weak D match, TRBD1 (5 bases). Trimming stripped 4 bases from V and 1 base from J, with 13 bases between. CDR1 is MNHEY and CDR2 is SVGAGI in the germline V gene. This CDR3 is 15 amino acids long. This CDR3 reads CASSLSRVANTEAFF. The CDR3 nucleotides read TGTGCCAGCAGTTTATCCAGGGTGGCGAACACTGAAGCTTTCTTT.

The chain carries TRBV6-5 and TRBJ1-2; a possible D gene is TRBD1 (6 bases). Germline CDR1 is MNHEY and CDR2 is SVGAGI. The CDR3 length is 13 residues. The V end lost 2 bases, the J end lost 4 bases, and 8 bases lay between the germline ends. CDR3 DNA: TGTGCCAGCAGTTACGGGGGCCTCTATGGCTACACCTTC. This gives the protein CASSYGGLYGYTF.

The genes are TRBV6-1 and TRBJ1-2; D might be TRBD1 (6 bases). The germline gives CDR1 MNHNS, CDR2 SASEGT. CDR3 size: 12 residues. Between the trimmed V and J ends, which lost 7 bases and 8 bases, there was a span of 14 bases. CDR3 sequence: CASTGQSGGYTF. The CDR3, as DNA: TGTGCCAGCACCGGACAGTCCGGGGGCTACACCTTC.

In DNA form, the CDR3 reads TGTGCCAGCAGCCCGAGACAGGGGGCAAGTAATGAAAAACTGTTTTTT. Translation gives CASSPRQGASNEKLFF. This chain links TRBV28 with TRBJ1-4, with 10 bases that match TRBD1. The CDR3 is made up of 16 amino acids. V lost 6 bases and J lost 4; bases outside the gene matches: 8. Per germline, CDR1 MDHEN and CDR2 SYDVKM.

The CDR3 DNA reads TGTGCCAGCAGCGCAACCGGGACAGGGTGGACTGAAGCTTTCTTT. It translates to CASSATGTGWTEAFF. This chain joins TRBV9 and TRBJ1-1, with 9 positions matching TRBD1. This CDR3 region has 15 residues. The junction had 8 bases not matched to a gene; V was cut back by 3 bases and J by 5 bases. The germline V gene encodes CDR1 SGDLS and CDR2 YYNGEE.

The genes are TRBV30 and TRBJ2-2; D unresolved. This CDR3 region has 15 residues. Germline CDR1 reads GTSNPN; CDR2 reads SVGIG (reference sequence). The V end lost 5 bases, the J end lost 2 bases, and 15 bases lay between the germline ends. In nucleotides, the CDR3 is TGTGCCTGGGGCGGTAAGGTACCTAACACCGGGGAGCTGTTTTTT. It codes for CAWGGKVPNTGELFF.